This entry describes one T cell receptor beta chain. PBMCs, at least 6.5 million per sample, were isolated. With each sample, at least 5 micrograms of total RNA were extracted. It was with a sample-barcoded 5' primer and a J-beta primer mix that a second PCR of about 6 to 12 cycles was run. Unique molecular identifiers of 12 random nucleotides labeled each cDNA. Via MiXCR, TCRdb re-called the 5' RACE reads, giving one row per CDR3 protein. In the table there are 710,000 or so distinct CDR3 sequences, about 34% of which are singletons. The entry originates in a study of blood T cells in healthy people across ages. In germline, CDR1 is MDHEN, CDR2 SYDVKM. J gave up 2 bases and V 6 bases, and 9 bases lay outside the gene matches. CDR3 length equals 15 residues.

The clonotype originates from an elderly woman in good health. J is TRBJ2-5 and V is TRBV28; 7 bases are shared with TRBD1. The sequenced material came from blood. The CDR3 region is CASRLGGRGQETQYF. In DNA, the CDR3 is TGTGCCAGCAGGTTAGGGGGCAGGGGTCAAGAGACCCAGTACTTC.